Presented here are 17 T cell receptor beta chains from one specimen sequenced in a study of control samples from healthy donors and cancer patients. The repertoire was sequenced with immunoSEQ multiplex PCR; TCRdb's copy has only in-frame clones and lacks some. The sample lists 90,000 to 150,000 clones, around 89% occurring once. The sample taken for sequencing was blood. The receptors were sampled from a middle-aged man in good health.

To note about this clone: Other DNA sequences from this sample encode an identical CDR3 as well. V usage is TRBV24-1 and J usage is TRBJ2-7; no definite D call. V lost 2 bases and J lost 3, with 4 bases in between. Germline V gene lookup returns CDR1 KGHDR and CDR2 SFDVKD. This CDR3 has 12 amino acids. The CDR3 region is CATSDSSYEQYF. CDR3 in DNA: TGTGCCACCAGTGATTCTAGCTACGAGCAGTACTTC.

DNA for the CDR3: TGTGCCAGCAGTTTTCGACTCCTTAGCAATCAGCCCCAGCATTTT. As protein: CASSFRLLSNQPQHF. This chain joins TRBV28 and TRBJ1-5, with D hard to call. Germline V CDR1 and CDR2: MDHEN, SYDVKM. V was clipped by 3 bases and J by 0 bases, with 9 bases between them. The CDR3 sequence is 15 residues long.

The chain uses TRBV15 and TRBJ1-2; 9 bases line up with TRBD1. After removal of 3 bases from V and 3 bases from J, the junction contained 5 bases not matched to a gene. In germline, CDR1 is LNHNV, CDR2 YYDKDF (reference sequence). The CDR3 is 15 amino acids. The DNA for the CDR3 is TGTGCCACCAGCAGGTCGGGACAGGGACACTATGGCTACACCTTC. Encoded protein: CATSRSGQGHYGYTF.

J is TRBJ1-1 and V is TRBV11-3; the D is unclear. CDR1 is SGHNT and CDR2 is YENEEA in the germline V gene. This CDR3 is 13 amino acids long. With 5 bases removed from V and 5 bases from J, the gap between germline ends came to 12 bases. The CDR3 nucleotides are TGTGCCAGCAGCCCGGGGAGAGAAACTGAAGCTTTCTTT. It is translated as CASSPGRETEAFF.

V usage is TRBV5-1 and J usage is TRBJ1-3; 7 bases fit TRBD1. CDR1 is SGHRS and CDR2 is YFSETQ in the germline V gene. Trimming cost V 3 bases and J 5 bases; bases outside gene matches: 5. The CDR3 contains 14 residues. The CDR3 is CASSSTGDRNTIYF. CDR3 sequence (DNA): TGCGCCAGCAGCTCAACAGGGGACCGAAACACCATATATTTT.

The chain links TRBV3-1 (or the pseudogene TRBV3-2) to TRBJ1-2; TRBD1 agrees at 11 bases. This CDR3 is built from 16 residues. Unmatched junction bases numbered 11, after V lost 2 bases and J lost 9 bases. Per germline, CDR1 LGHDT and CDR2 YNNKEL (reference sequence). Here the CDR3 reads CASSQRLGQGVSRYTF. The DNA of the CDR3 is TGTGCCAGCAGCCAACGACTGGGACAGGGGGTCAGTCGCTACACCTTC.

V and J are TRBV24-1 and TRBJ1-2, with unresolved D. This CDR3 is 12 amino acids long. V lost 4 bases, J lost 1 base, and 3 bases lay in between. Germline CDR1 is KGHDR and CDR2 is SFDVKD. The DNA for the CDR3 is TGTGCCACCAGTGACAATAACTATGGCTACACCTTC. It is translated as CATSDNNYGYTF.

This rearrangement joins TRBV24-1 to TRBJ2-1, with 11 bases fitting TRBD2. Germline lookup yields CDR1 KGHDR and CDR2 SFDVKD. The CDR3 length is 16 residues. V dropped 3 bases and J dropped 1; count of bases not matched to a gene: 1. DNA of the CDR3: TGTGCCACCAGTGATGGGACTAGCGGATCCTACAATGAGCAGTTCTTC. The encoded protein is CATSDGTSGSYNEQFF.

This chain links TRBV5-1 with TRBJ1-2; D is undetermined. Trimming pared 4 bases from V and 0 bases from J, leaving 10 bases between. This CDR3 has 14 residues. Germline CDR1 SGHRS, CDR2 YFSETQ. The CDR3: CASSPSVANYGYTF. The CDR3 DNA is TGCGCCAGCAGCCCGTCGGTAGCTAACTATGGCTACACCTTC.

The chain carries TRBV15 and TRBJ1-3, with D unclear. Trimming pared 1 base from V and 4 bases from J, leaving 17 bases between. The V gene's germline CDR1 is LNHNV and CDR2 YYDKDF (reference sequence). This CDR3 is built from 17 residues. CDR3 region: CATSRGGARPGGNTIYF. The CDR3 coding sequence is TGTGCCACCAGCAGAGGTGGCGCGCGGCCGGGAGGAAACACCATATATTTT.

The V and J genes are TRBV7-9 and TRBJ1-6; TRBD1 might be the D (6 bases). The CDR3 covers 13 residues. Per germline, CDR1 SEHNR and CDR2 FQNEAQ (reference sequence). With 5 bases removed from V and 7 bases from J, the gap between germline ends came to 9 bases. In DNA form, the CDR3 reads TGTGCCAGCAGCGCAACAGGGAATTCACCCCTCCACTTT. It specifies CASSATGNSPLHF.

The chain joins TRBV6-2 or TRBV6-3 to TRBJ2-1, with 12 bases lining up with TRBD2. Per germline, CDR1 MNHEY and CDR2 SVGEGT. The CDR3 is 18 residues long. Germline trimming cut 5 bases from V and 2 bases from J; bases unmatched to any gene: 10. This CDR3 is CASSKRLAGEAPYNEQFF. CDR3 coding DNA: TGTGCCAGCAGTAAAAGACTAGCGGGGGAGGCTCCCTACAATGAGCAGTTCTTC.

This sequence joins TRBV30 and TRBJ2-2, with D tentatively TRBD2 (7 bases). There are 14 residues in the CDR3. Trimming pared 4 bases from V and 0 bases from J, leaving 9 bases between. Germline CDR1 is GTSNPN and CDR2 is SVGIG (reference sequence). This CDR3 reads CAWKGGANTGELFF. DNA for the CDR3: TGTGCCTGGAAAGGGGGGGCGAACACCGGGGAGCTGTTTTTT. The full variable domain, its missing parts supplied by reference TRBV30 and TRBJ2-2, is SQTIHQWPATLVQPVGSPLSLECTVEGTSNPNLYWYRQAAGRGLQLLFYSVGIGQISSEVPQNLSASRPQDRQFILSSKKLLLSDSGFYLCAWKGGANTGELFFGEGSRLTVL.

This clone is a singleton in its sample. The V call is TRBV7-9, the J call TRBJ1-2; D is ambiguous. The CDR3 is 14 residues long. Germline CDR1 SEHNR, CDR2 FQNEAQ (reference sequence). V was clipped by 1 base and J by 2 bases, with 8 bases between them. CDR3 loop: CASSLVTGNYGYTF. The CDR3 nucleotides are TGTGCCAGCAGCTTAGTAACGGGCAACTATGGCTACACCTTC.

The genes are TRBV4-1 and TRBJ1-5, with a weak D call TRBD1 (6 bases). CDR1 MGHRA and CDR2 YSYEKL come from the germline V gene. V lost 3 bases and J 4 bases, leaving 16 bases between the germline ends. The CDR3 runs to 16 residues. CDR3 sequence (DNA): TGCGCCAGCAGCCATACCGCGGGGGCGAGAAATCAGCCCCAGCATTTT. It yields the protein CASSHTAGARNQPQHF.

This chain connects TRBV6-5 to TRBJ1-2, with 7 nucleotides matching TRBD1. CDR3 length equals 14 residues. The V gene's germline CDR1 is MNHEY and CDR2 SVGAGI. The junction had 7 bases not matched to a gene; V was cut back by 6 bases and J by 3 bases. The CDR3 bases are TGTGCCAGCAGCTCAGGGGGAAGTGACTATGGCTACACCTTC. Amino acid sequence: CASSSGGSDYGYTF.

This chain links TRBV15 with TRBJ1-5; no firm D call. The germline V and J ends were trimmed by 0 bases and 1 base, with 10 bases remaining between them. The CDR3 contains 16 residues. Germline assignment: CDR1 LNHNV and CDR2 YYDKDF (reference sequence). The CDR3 DNA follows: TGTGCCACCAGCAGAGATCCAGGTATGAGCAATCAGCCCCAGCATTTT. It specifies CATSRDPGMSNQPQHF.